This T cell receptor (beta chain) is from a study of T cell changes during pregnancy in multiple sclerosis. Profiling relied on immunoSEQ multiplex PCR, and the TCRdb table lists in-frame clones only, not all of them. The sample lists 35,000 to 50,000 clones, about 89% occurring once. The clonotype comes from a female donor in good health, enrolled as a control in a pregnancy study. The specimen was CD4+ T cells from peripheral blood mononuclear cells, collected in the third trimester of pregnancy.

CDR3 loop: CASSPPGTATYEQYF. CDR3 nucleotide sequence: TGTGCCAGCTCACCTCCCGGGACAGCCACCTACGAGCAGTACTTC. The gene calls are TRBV18 and TRBJ2-7, with 7 nucleotides matching TRBD1. The CDR3 consists of 15 residues. The germline CDR1 and CDR2 sequences are KGHSH and LQKENI. V lost 3 bases to trimming and J lost 2 bases; unmatched junction nucleotides: 7.